The 21 T cell receptor beta chains reported below all come from one sample, sequenced in a study of shared clonotypes between healthy human individuals. Using immunoSEQ multiplex PCR, the repertoire was profiled, and TCRdb retains in-frame clones only, with some absent. The table records about 650,000 clones, roughly 95% of them present only once. Naive CD8 cells comprised CD45RO-negative, CCR7-positively selected cells, excluding terminally differentiated effector memory CD45RA+ cells. Specimen: naive CD8+ T cells sorted from blood. The receptor source for this set is a woman in her thirties in good health.

The CDR3: CASSLALADAYEQYF. Here the CDR3 DNA reads TGTGCCAGCAGCTTAGCCCTAGCGGACGCCTACGAGCAGTACTTC. The rearrangement links TRBV11-2 to TRBJ2-7; the match to TRBD2 covers 7 bases. There are 15 residues in the CDR3. Germline V gives CDR1 SGHAT, CDR2 FQNNGV. Trimming cost V 1 base and J 2 bases; bases outside gene matches: 5.

Turning to this clone: This sample includes further DNA sequences coding for the same CDR3. The chain carries TRBV27 and TRBJ1-2, with D possibly TRBD1 on 5 matching bases. This CDR3 contains 13 residues. The germline gives CDR1 MNHEY, CDR2 SMNVEV (reference sequence). The V end was cut by 2 bases, the J end by 5 bases, with 9 bases between. The CDR3 DNA is TGTGCCAGCAGTTTACTGGGGGGTTATGGCTACACCTTC. Protein sequence: CASSLLGGYGYTF.

This rearrangement joins TRBV7-9 to TRBJ1-6; possibly TRBD1 for D (5 bases). Germline V gene lookup returns CDR1 SEHNR and CDR2 FQNEAQ (reference sequence). V was cut by 5 bases and J by 10 bases, with 15 bases left in between. This CDR3 region has 14 residues. CDR3 in DNA: TGTGCCAGCAGCCGCAGGGAAGGAATATCACCCCTCCACTTT. Translating it yields CASSRREGISPLHF.

The chain has TRBV6-5 and TRBJ2-1; possible D gene TRBD1, 6 bases. V lost 8 bases and J lost 5, with 13 bases in between. The CDR3 runs 13 residues. The germline V gene has CDR1 MNHEY and CDR2 SVGAGI. This chain's CDR3 is CASGVRDNNEQFF. CDR3 nucleotide sequence: TGTGCCAGCGGGGTCCGGGACAACAATGAGCAGTTCTTC.

This clone was recorded only once. This same CDR3 is encoded by further DNA sequences in the sample. The chain couples TRBV28 to TRBJ1-1; no clear D gene. CDR3 size: 14 residues. Trimming shortened V by 2 bases and J by 2 bases, and 9 bases separated the two germline ends. Germline assignment: CDR1 MDHEN and CDR2 SYDVKM. This CDR3 reads CASSLTGLNTEAFF. The DNA for the CDR3 is TGTGCCAGCAGTTTAACTGGGCTTAACACTGAAGCTTTCTTT.

Concerning this clone itself: The same CDR3 arises from other DNA sequences in this sample as well. This chain connects TRBV28 to TRBJ1-1, with unresolved D. The germline CDR1 and CDR2 sequences are MDHEN and SYDVKM. This CDR3 is built from 13 residues. The V and J ends lost 3 bases and 0 bases respectively, with 5 bases between them. The CDR3 DNA follows: TGTGCCAGCAGTTTGACTATGAACACTGAAGCTTTCTTT. It encodes CASSLTMNTEAFF.

V usage is TRBV28 and J usage is TRBJ2-7; D may match TRBD1 or TRBD2 (6 bases each). The CDR3 has 15 residues. In germline, CDR1 is MDHEN, CDR2 SYDVKM. Trimming left V 6 bases short and J 3 bases short, with 18 bases between. CDR3 nucleotides: TGTGCCAGCAGCATACAAGGGGGGCCCTTCTACGAGCAGTACTTC. Its translation: CASSIQGGPFYEQYF.

This chain uses TRBV4-1 with TRBJ2-2, with TRBD1 matching over 7 bases. Germline V CDR1 and CDR2: MGHRA, YSYEKL. The CDR3 consists of 15 residues. V was pared by 3 bases and J by 5 bases, with 6 bases of the junction left unmatched. For the CDR3, the DNA is TGCGCCAGCAGCCATCCCCAGGGGGAGACCGGGGAGCTGTTTTTT. Translated, it gives CASSHPQGETGELFF.

On this clone: Additional DNA sequences in this sample encode the identical CDR3. The chain carries TRBV2 and TRBJ2-7, with D perhaps matching TRBD1 or TRBD2 (5 bases each). The CDR3 loop spans 16 amino acids. V was pared by 8 bases and J by 3 bases, with 23 bases between. Germline V gene data show CDR1 as SNHLY and CDR2 as FYNNEI. Here the CDR3 DNA reads TGTGCCAGCCCAGTTACCCCCGGGACGGAGGACTACGAGCAGTACTTC. Translated: CASPVTPGTEDYEQYF.

This chain uses TRBV28 with TRBJ2-5; D is unclear. The J call may be wrong; the DNA end is better matched by TRBJ2-7. Per the germline V gene, CDR1 is MDHEN and CDR2 is SYDVKM. The CDR3 extends over 11 amino acids. In DNA, the CDR3 is TGTGCCAGCAGTTTAATGCGCGAGCAGTACTTC. Protein: CASSLMREQYF.

A note on this clone: Other nucleotide sequences in the sample specify the same CDR3. The gene calls are TRBV9 and TRBJ2-2, with D possibly TRBD2 on 5 matching bases. The ends were cut back, 3 bases at V and 8 bases at J, with 5 bases in the middle. Germline CDR1 is SGDLS and CDR2 is YYNGEE. This CDR3 is 11 amino acids long. This CDR3 reads CASSGGGELFF. The CDR3 DNA is TGTGCCAGCAGCGGAGGGGGGGAGCTGTTTTTT.

About this clone: An end of the junction does not agree with germline; a read error may underlie this. V and J are TRBV4-1 and TRBJ2-3; possible D gene TRBD2, 5 bases. The CDR3 covers 12 residues. Per germline, CDR1 MGHRA and CDR2 YSYEKL. The CDR3 DNA sequence: TGCGCCAGCAGCCAAGATAACCGGAGGACCCTTTTT. Translated: CASSQDNRRTLF.

This chain's CDR3 is CASSETGLAGLTDTQYF. The DNA for the CDR3 is TGTGCCAGCAGTGAAACTGGGCTAGCGGGGCTCACAGATACGCAGTATTTT. V gene TRBV2 combines with J gene TRBJ2-3, with 9 bases fitting TRBD2. Per germline, CDR1 SNHLY and CDR2 FYNNEI. The length of the CDR3 is 17 residues. The J segment lost 2 bases and the V segment lost 2 bases, leaving 8 bases of the junction unmatched.

Points on this clone: This sample also contains other DNA sequences that code for the same CDR3. This rearrangement joins TRBV27 to TRBJ2-7, with unresolved D. V shed 0 bases and J shed 0 bases, with 6 bases lying between them. The germline V gene encodes CDR1 MNHEY and CDR2 SMNVEV (reference sequence). This CDR3 spans 14 amino acids. CDR3 DNA sequence: TGTGCCAGCAGTTTATCCCCTCGCTCCTACGAGCAGTACTTC. It encodes CASSLSPRSYEQYF.

This clone was found once. The rearrangement joins TRBV5-6 to TRBJ1-4, with D possibly being TRBD1 (6 bases). Trimming removed 1 base from V and 8 bases from J, with 15 bases in between. The CDR3 extends over 15 amino acids. Germline V gene lookup returns CDR1 SGHDT and CDR2 YYEEEE. CDR3 protein: CASSLQGNKREKLFF. The CDR3 coding sequence is TGTGCCAGCAGCTTGCAGGGGAATAAGAGGGAAAAACTGTTTTTT.

This clone was seen just once. The chain recombines TRBV27 with TRBJ2-7; D is undetermined. This CDR3 contains 16 residues. Trimming removed 2 bases from V and 2 bases from J, with 16 bases in between. Germline V gene sequence: CDR1 MNHEY, CDR2 SMNVEV (reference sequence). CDR3 sequence reads: CASSLNGGSDTYEQYF. In nucleotides, the CDR3 is TGTGCCAGCAGTTTAAACGGTGGTTCCGATACCTACGAGCAGTACTTC.

The chain carries TRBV19 and TRBJ2-7; TRBD1 might be the D (6 bases). V lost 1 base to trimming and J lost 0 bases, with 10 bases between them. The CDR3 runs 15 residues. Germline values: CDR1 LNHDA, CDR2 SQIVND (reference sequence). CDR3 protein: CASSIAAGDSYEQYF. The CDR3 coding sequence is TGTGCCAGTAGTATAGCTGCAGGGGACTCCTACGAGCAGTACTTC.

In this sample, this clone turned up once. The V call is TRBV9, the J call TRBJ1-2; possibly TRBD1 for D (6 bases). This CDR3 has 15 residues. Germline loops: CDR1 SGDLS, CDR2 YYNGEE. Trimming took off 4 bases at V and 3 bases at J, with 16 bases between the two ends. CDR3 sequence: CASSPWGGLDYGYTF. The DNA for the CDR3 is TGTGCCAGCAGCCCCTGGGGGGGGCTTGACTATGGCTACACCTTC.

This chain uses TRBV21-1 with TRBJ2-3; the table's D call TRBD1 went unverified against the DNA. TRBV21-1 is classified as a pseudogene. This CDR3 spans 13 amino acids. The CDR3 nucleotides read TGTGCCAGCAGCAAAGGACAGACAGATACGCAGTATTTT. Translating gives CASSKGQTDTQYF.

The V call is TRBV29-1, the J call TRBJ2-1, with D perhaps TRBD1 (5 bases). The V gene's germline CDR1 is SQVTM and CDR2 ANQGSEA. The CDR3 spans 13 residues. The V end was cut by 3 bases, the J end by 7 bases, with 13 bases between. CDR3 coding DNA: TGCAGCGTTGATTTGGGGCAAGGTAATGAGCAGTTCTTC. Amino acid sequence: CSVDLGQGNEQFF.

This chain connects TRBV2 to TRBJ2-1, with 8 bases matching TRBD2. The length of the CDR3 is 15 residues. Losses at the gene ends were 1 base for V and 4 bases for J; bases not matched to a gene: 3. Germline CDR1 reads SNHLY; CDR2 reads FYNNEI. The CDR3 loop is CASSEGAGEYNEQFF. In nucleotides, the CDR3 is TGTGCCAGCAGTGAAGGAGCGGGAGAATACAATGAGCAGTTCTTC.